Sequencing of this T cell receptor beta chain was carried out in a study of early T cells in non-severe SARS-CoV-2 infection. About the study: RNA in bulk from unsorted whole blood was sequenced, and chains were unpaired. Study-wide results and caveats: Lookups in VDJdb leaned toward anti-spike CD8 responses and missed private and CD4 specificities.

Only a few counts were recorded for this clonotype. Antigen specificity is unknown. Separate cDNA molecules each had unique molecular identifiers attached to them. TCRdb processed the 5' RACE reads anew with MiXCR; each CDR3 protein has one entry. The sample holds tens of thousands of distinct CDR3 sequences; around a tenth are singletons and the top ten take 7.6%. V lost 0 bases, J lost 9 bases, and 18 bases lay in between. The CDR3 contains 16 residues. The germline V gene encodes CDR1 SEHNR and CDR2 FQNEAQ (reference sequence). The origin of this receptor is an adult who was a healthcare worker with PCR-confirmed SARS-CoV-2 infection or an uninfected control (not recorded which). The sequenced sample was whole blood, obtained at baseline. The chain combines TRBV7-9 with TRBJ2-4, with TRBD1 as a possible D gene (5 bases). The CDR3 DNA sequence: TGTGCCAGCAGCTTAGCGCTCTCAGGGCCCAAGGGCATTCAGTACTTC. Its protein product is CASSLALSGPKGIQYF.